This TCR beta chain was sequenced for a study of shared clonotypes between healthy human individuals. Note on this clone: No antigen is known for it.

Findings of the study overall: Compared with clonotypes that all four donors shared, non-shared clonotypes had lower generation probabilities.

Libraries were prepared by immunoSEQ multiplex PCR; TCRdb keeps only in-frame clonotypes and omits some of them. Of under 700,000 clones listed, roughly 96% are singletons. Between the trimmed V and J ends, which lost 0 bases and 7 bases, there was a span of 7 bases. Per germline, CDR1 SGHRS and CDR2 YFSETQ. CDR3 length: 12 residues. Cells designated naive CD8 were CD45RO-negative and were positively selected for CCR7, with terminally differentiated effector memory CD45RA+ cells excluded. Caucasian adults residing in Nashville, Tennessee made up all the donors. This clonotype was obtained from a woman younger than 45 in good health. The chain has TRBV5-1 and TRBJ1-1, with D unresolved. Sequencing was done on a sample of naive CD8+ T cells sorted from blood. CDR3 sequence: CASSLGGDEAFF. In DNA form, the CDR3 reads TGCGCCAGCAGCTTGGGCGGGGATGAAGCTTTCTTT.